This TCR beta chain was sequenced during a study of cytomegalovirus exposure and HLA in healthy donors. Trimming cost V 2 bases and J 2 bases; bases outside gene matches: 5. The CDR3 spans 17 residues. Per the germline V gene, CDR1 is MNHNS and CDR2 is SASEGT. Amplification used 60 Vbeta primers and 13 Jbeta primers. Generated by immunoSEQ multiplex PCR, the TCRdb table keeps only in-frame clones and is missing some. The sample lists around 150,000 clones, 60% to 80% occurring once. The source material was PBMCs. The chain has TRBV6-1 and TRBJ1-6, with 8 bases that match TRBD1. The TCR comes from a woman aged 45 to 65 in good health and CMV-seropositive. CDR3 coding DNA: TGTGCCAGCAGTGAATACCTACAGGGGGCCTATAATTCACCCCTCCACTTT. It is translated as CASSEYLQGAYNSPLHF.